This record concerns one T cell receptor (beta chain) sequence. The sample is drawn from a study of blood T cell repertoires in COVID-19. The wider study: The study drew acute and convalescent COVID-19 samples from the United States, Italy and Spain. From T cells, B-cell-depleted T cells, or PBMCs came the material, which was cDNA or gDNA.

Participant ages covered about 18 to 100 years across 24 US areas. The protocol was immunoSEQ multiplex PCR, while the TCRdb copy is restricted to in-frame clones and leaves out a portion. The sample holds 180,000 or so clones, 75% to 90% seen once. Germline CDR1 LNHDA, CDR2 SQIVND (reference sequence). V shed 10 bases and J shed 4 bases, with 23 bases lying between them. CDR3 size: 15 residues. The clonotype was recovered from a man aged 35-49 years who had recovered from COVID-19. The chain joins TRBV19 to TRBJ2-7, with D perhaps TRBD2 (6 bases). The sequenced sample was PBMCs or T cells enriched from blood (not recorded which). CDR3 nucleotide sequence: TGTGCCACATCACTTCCGGGACTTGAATTATACGAGCAGTACTTC. Translated, it gives CATSLPGLELYEQYF.